This note documents a single T cell receptor beta chain sequence. In each case, RNA was isolated and then reverse transcribed into cDNA as the sequencing template. The protocol was immunoSEQ multiplex PCR, while the TCRdb copy is restricted to in-frame clones and leaves out a portion. In the table there are around 250,000 clones, less than 80% of which are singletons. As part of sample collection, lesional scalp punch biopsies and peripheral blood were taken from alopecia areata patients. This sample was taken from a study of CD8+ T cells in alopecia areata. The source material was CD4+ T cells sorted from blood, sampled at week 0. The sequence was obtained from a human donor with alopecia areata.

Here the CDR3 DNA reads TGTGCCATCAGGACGACAGGGGAAGAGACCCAGTACTTC. Amino acid sequence: CAIRTTGEETQYF. The chain employs TRBV10-3 and TRBJ2-5; TRBD1 matches 8 bases. J was trimmed by 3 bases and V by 6 bases; bases with no gene match: 3. The CDR3 is 13 amino acids. CDR1 is ENHRY and CDR2 is SYGVKD in the germline V gene.